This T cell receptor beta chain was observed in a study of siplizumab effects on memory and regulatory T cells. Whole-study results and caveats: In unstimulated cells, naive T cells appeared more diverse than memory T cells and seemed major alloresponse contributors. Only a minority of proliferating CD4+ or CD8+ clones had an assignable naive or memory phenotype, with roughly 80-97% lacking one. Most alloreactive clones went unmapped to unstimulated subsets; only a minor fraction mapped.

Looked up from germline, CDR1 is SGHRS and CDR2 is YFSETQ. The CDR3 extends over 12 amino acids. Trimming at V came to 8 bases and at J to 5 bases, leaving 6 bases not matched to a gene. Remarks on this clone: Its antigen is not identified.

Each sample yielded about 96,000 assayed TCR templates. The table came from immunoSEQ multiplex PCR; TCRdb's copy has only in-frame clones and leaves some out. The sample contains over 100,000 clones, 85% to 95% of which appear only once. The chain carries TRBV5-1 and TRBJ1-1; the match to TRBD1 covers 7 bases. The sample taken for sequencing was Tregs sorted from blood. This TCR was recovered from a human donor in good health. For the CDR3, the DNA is TGCGCCAGTAACAGGGGAGGGACTGAAGCTTTCTTT. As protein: CASNRGGTEAFF.